These 19 T cell receptor beta chains were all obtained from the same sample, sequenced in a study of regulatory T cells in long-lasting Graves disease. Indicated time point: newly diagnosed GD, antithyroid drugs for less than 3 months. There was RNA extracted from PBMCs, and the TCR library was made from it. Combining iRepertoire HTBI primers with Arm-PCR of CDR3 regions, the authors built TCR beta libraries. One entry per CDR3 protein, called by TCRdb with MiXCR from the multiplex PCR reads. The data hold hundreds of thousands of distinct CDR3 sequences, with roughly a sixth observed a single time. This sample also appeared in a second study, on T cells in Graves' hyperthyroidism and ophthalmopathy.

Sequencing was performed on peripheral blood mononuclear cells (PBMCs), taken at new diagnosis, from a patient treated with antithyroid drugs. The receptors were sampled from a woman aged 35 to 60 with Graves disease.

The rearrangement uses TRBV30 and TRBJ2-3; 8 bases are a match to TRBD2. The CDR3 covers 16 residues. CDR1 and CDR2 from the germline V gene are GTSNPN and SVGIG (reference sequence). The V and J ends lost 2 bases and 2 bases, in that order; junction bases with no gene match: 9. The CDR3: CAWSFGAGDPTDTQYF. The CDR3 nucleotides read TGTGCCTGGAGTTTCGGAGCGGGGGACCCCACAGATACGCAGTATTTT.

This clonotype was detected ten times or more. The chain employs TRBV20-1 and TRBJ2-1, with 10 positions matching TRBD2. V lost 2 bases to trimming and J lost 1 base; unmatched junction nucleotides: 2. The CDR3 contains 15 residues. Germline CDR1 DFQATT, CDR2 SNEGSKA (reference sequence). The chain's CDR3 is CSARISGRSYNEQFF. CDR3 in DNA: TGCAGTGCTAGAATTAGCGGGAGGTCCTACAATGAGCAGTTCTTC.

The V call is TRBV20-1, the J call TRBJ1-2; D perhaps matches TRBD1 (6 bases). Germline-derived CDR1 and CDR2 are DFQATT and SNEGSKA (reference sequence). The V gene lost 0 bases and the J gene lost 4 bases, with 15 bases spanning the gap. CDR3 size: 15 residues. CDR3 protein: CSARDEDRPTYGYTF. Here the CDR3 DNA reads TGCAGTGCTAGAGATGAGGACAGACCAACCTATGGCTACACCTTC.

The sample holds many counts of this clonotype. This chain connects TRBV10-3 to TRBJ1-1, with D possibly being TRBD1 (6 bases). Germline V gives CDR1 ENHRY, CDR2 SYGVKD. The CDR3 sequence is 13 residues long. V was cut by 6 bases and J by 5 bases, with 13 bases left in between. The CDR3 is CAIRPQGSTEAFF. CDR3 in DNA: TGTGCCATCAGACCACAGGGAAGTACTGAAGCTTTCTTT.

In this sample, this clonotype turned up a few times. The CDR3 spells CASSLVEKSTGANVLTF. As DNA, the CDR3 is TGCGCCAGCAGCTTGGTCGAGAAGAGCACTGGGGCCAACGTCCTGACTTTC. The genes are TRBV5-1 and TRBJ2-6; D is undetermined. Per the germline V gene, CDR1 is SGHRS and CDR2 is YFSETQ. CDR3 length: 17 residues. V lost 0 bases and J lost 2, with 12 bases in between. The variable domain in full, with the rest retrieved from reference TRBV5-1 and TRBJ2-6, is KAGVTQTPRYLIKTRGQQVTLSCSPISGHRSVSWYQQTPGQGLQFLFEYFSETQRNKGNFPGRFSGRQFSNSRSEMNVSTLELGDSALYLCASSLVEKSTGANVLTFGAGSRLTVL.

The chain carries TRBV5-4 and TRBJ1-5; 8 positions agree with TRBD1. V lost 4 bases to trimming and J lost 3 bases; unmatched junction nucleotides: 9. The germline gives CDR1 SGHNT, CDR2 YYREEE (reference sequence). The CDR3 totals 16 residues. As DNA, the CDR3 is TGTGCCAGCAGCCAGGAACCGGGACAGGACAATCAGCCCCAGCATTTT. Translated: CASSQEPGQDNQPQHF. The variable domain in full, with the rest retrieved from reference TRBV5-4 and TRBJ1-5, is ETGVTQSPTHLIKTRGQQVTLRCSSQSGHNTVSWYQQALGQGPQFIFQYYREEENGRGNFPPRFSGLQFPNYSSELNVNALELDDSALYLCASSQEPGQDNQPQHFGDGTRLSIL.

This clonotype occurred many times. The gene calls are TRBV12-3 or TRBV12-4 and TRBJ1-4; 8 bases match TRBD1. V was pared by 7 bases and J by 8 bases, with 9 bases of the junction left unmatched. CDR3 size: 14 residues. CDR3: CASTPQGVGEKLFF. CDR3 nucleotide sequence: TGTGCCAGCACCCCACAGGGGGTCGGGGAAAAACTGTTTTTT.

The chain has TRBV30 and TRBJ1-5; D is unresolved. This CDR3 spans 13 amino acids. CDR1 GTSNPN and CDR2 SVGIG come from the germline V gene (reference sequence). Trimming shortened V by 0 bases and J by 2 bases, and 5 bases separated the two germline ends. CDR3 nucleotide sequence: TGTGCCTGGAGTGTTTTGGGCAATCAGCCCCAGCATTTT. It yields the protein CAWSVLGNQPQHF. Combining the CDR3 with reference TRBV30 and TRBJ1-5 gives the whole variable domain SQTIHQWPATLVQPVGSPLSLECTVEGTSNPNLYWYRQAAGRGLQLLFYSVGIGQISSEVPQNLSASRPQDRQFILSSKKLLLSDSGFYLCAWSVLGNQPQHFGDGTRLSIL.

This clonotype was found many times. This sequence joins TRBV12-3 or TRBV12-4 and TRBJ2-2, with 11 positions matching TRBD2. The CDR3 is 15 residues long. Germline trimming cut 5 bases from V and 7 bases from J; bases unmatched to any gene: 6. CDR3 nucleotides: TGTGCCAGCAGTATACCGACTAGCGGGGTCGGGGAGCTGTTTTTT. This gives the protein CASSIPTSGVGELFF.

The J gene is TRBJ2-1, the V gene TRBV30, with D hard to call. Trimming pared 2 bases from V and 6 bases from J, leaving 8 bases between. The CDR3 runs to 12 residues. CDR1 GTSNPN and CDR2 SVGIG come from the germline V gene (reference sequence). The CDR3 nucleotides are TGTGCCTGGAGTATGGCCGTCAATGAGCAGTTCTTC. Its protein is CAWSMAVNEQFF.

The CDR3 region is CASSQFTGITGELFF. The CDR3 nucleotides read TGTGCCAGCAGCCAATTTACAGGCATCACCGGGGAGCTGTTTTTT. The rearrangement uses TRBV3-1 and TRBJ2-2; TRBD1 is a possible D gene (5 bases). This CDR3 contains 15 residues. V gave up 2 bases and J gave up 4 bases, with 11 bases separating them. Germline V lookup: CDR1 LGHDT, CDR2 YNNKEL (reference sequence).

This clonotype was found many times. The rearrangement uses TRBV19 and TRBJ2-7; the D is unclear. Looked up from germline, CDR1 is LNHDA and CDR2 is SQIVND (reference sequence). The CDR3 is 13 amino acids. Trimming took off 4 bases at V and 2 bases at J, with 9 bases between the two ends. The CDR3 here is CASSTPSTYEQYF. DNA for the CDR3: TGTGCCAGTAGTACCCCCTCCACCTACGAGCAGTACTTC.

In this sample, this clonotype turned up a few times. The chain is built from TRBV4-1 and TRBJ1-5; D ambiguous. V dropped 0 bases and J dropped 2 bases, with 8 bases sitting between them. CDR3 length: 15 amino acids. CDR1 is MGHRA, CDR2 YSYEKL, per germline. The CDR3 bases are TGCGCCAGCAGCCAAGAGTCCCGCCGCAATCAGCCCCAGCATTTT. This codes for CASSQESRRNQPQHF.

On this clonotype: Since a much larger clone is just one base distant, this may be a read error. The chain combines TRBV5-5 with TRBJ2-5, with D hard to call. V dropped 1 base and J dropped 5 bases, with 6 bases sitting between them. Germline assignment: CDR1 SGHKS and CDR2 YYEKEE (reference sequence). The CDR3 is 12 residues long. The CDR3 region has the DNA TGTGCCAGCAGCTTGCTGTGGGAGACCCAGTACTTC. Amino acids: CASSLLWETQYF.

This clonotype has only a few counts. V is TRBV27 and J is TRBJ2-7, with 11 bases aligning to TRBD1. V trimming: 6 bases; J trimming: 7 bases; junction bases outside the gene matches: 5. CDR3 size: 13 residues. Germline V gives CDR1 MNHEY, CDR2 SMNVEV (reference sequence). CDR3 sequence (DNA): TGTGCCAGCAGCGGACAGGGGGCGGGGGAGCAGTACTTC. This encodes CASSGQGAGEQYF.

The rearrangement uses TRBV20-1 and TRBJ1-1; 9 bases agree with TRBD1. Germline loops: CDR1 DFQATT, CDR2 SNEGSKA (reference sequence). V lost 2 bases and J lost 1; bases outside the gene matches: 5. This CDR3 comprises 15 residues. CDR3 bases: TGCAGTGCTAGAACTCCGGGACAGGGGAACACTGAAGCTTTCTTT. Protein: CSARTPGQGNTEAFF.

This clonotype turned up a few times. The J gene is TRBJ1-1, the V gene TRBV2; the D gene is possibly TRBD1 (5 bases). Per the germline V gene, CDR1 is SNHLY and CDR2 is FYNNEI. There are 14 residues in the CDR3. Trimming left V 9 bases short and J 3 bases short, with 17 bases between. CDR3 sequence reads: CARTRKGFDTEAFF. The CDR3 DNA follows: TGTGCCAGGACCCGGAAGGGGTTCGACACTGAAGCTTTCTTT.

A few counts support this clonotype. This chain connects TRBV19 to TRBJ2-3; 7 bases fit TRBD2. Germline V gives CDR1 LNHDA, CDR2 SQIVND (reference sequence). The CDR3 length is 13 residues. V was clipped by 4 bases and J by 6 bases; unmatched bases: 4. CDR3 loop: CASSRTRLDTQYF. The DNA of the CDR3 is TGTGCCAGTAGTAGGACTAGACTGGATACGCAGTATTTT.

In its sample, this clonotype was seen a few times. The chain combines TRBV19 with TRBJ1-1; D may be TRBD1 (6 bases). The germline CDR1 and CDR2 sequences are LNHDA and SQIVND (reference sequence). CDR3 length: 18 residues. Between the trimmed V and J ends, which lost 3 bases and 0 bases, there was a span of 20 bases. The CDR3 loop reads CASSMRGGVVELNTEAFF. The CDR3 coding sequence is TGTGCCAGTAGTATGAGGGGGGGAGTAGTAGAATTGAACACTGAAGCTTTCTTT.